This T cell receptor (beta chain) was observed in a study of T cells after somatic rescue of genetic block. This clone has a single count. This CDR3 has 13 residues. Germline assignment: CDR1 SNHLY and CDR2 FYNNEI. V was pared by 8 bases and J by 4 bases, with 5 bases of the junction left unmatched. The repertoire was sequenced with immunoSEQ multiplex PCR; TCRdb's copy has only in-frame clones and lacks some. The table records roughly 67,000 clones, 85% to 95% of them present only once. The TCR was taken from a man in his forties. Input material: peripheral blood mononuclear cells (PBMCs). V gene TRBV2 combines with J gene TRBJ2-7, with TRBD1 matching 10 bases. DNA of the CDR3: TGTGCCAGCGGGGGGACAGGGGCGTACGAGCAGTACTTC. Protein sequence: CASGGTGAYEQYF.